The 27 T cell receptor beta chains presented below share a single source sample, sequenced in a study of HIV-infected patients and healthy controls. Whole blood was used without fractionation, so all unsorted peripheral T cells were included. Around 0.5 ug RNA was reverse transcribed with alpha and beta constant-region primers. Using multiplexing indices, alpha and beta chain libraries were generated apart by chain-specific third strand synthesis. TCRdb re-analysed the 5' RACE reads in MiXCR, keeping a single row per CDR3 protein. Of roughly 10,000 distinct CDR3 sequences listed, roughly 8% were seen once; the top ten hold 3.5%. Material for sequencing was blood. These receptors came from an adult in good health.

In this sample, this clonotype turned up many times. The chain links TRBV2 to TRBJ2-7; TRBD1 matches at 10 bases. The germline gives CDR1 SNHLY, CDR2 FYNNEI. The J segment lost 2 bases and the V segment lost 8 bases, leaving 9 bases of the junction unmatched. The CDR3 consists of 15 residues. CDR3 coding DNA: TGTGCCAGCTGGGTCCGGGGACAGGGGACCTACGAGCAGTACTTC. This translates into CASWVRGQGTYEQYF.

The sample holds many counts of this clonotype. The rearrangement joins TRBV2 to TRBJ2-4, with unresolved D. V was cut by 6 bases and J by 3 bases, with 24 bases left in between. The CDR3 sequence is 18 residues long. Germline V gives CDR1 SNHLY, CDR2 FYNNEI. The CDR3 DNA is TGTGCCAGCAGACACCGGGCCCCTATGTTCGAAGACAAAAACATTCAGTACTTC. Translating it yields CASRHRAPMFEDKNIQYF.

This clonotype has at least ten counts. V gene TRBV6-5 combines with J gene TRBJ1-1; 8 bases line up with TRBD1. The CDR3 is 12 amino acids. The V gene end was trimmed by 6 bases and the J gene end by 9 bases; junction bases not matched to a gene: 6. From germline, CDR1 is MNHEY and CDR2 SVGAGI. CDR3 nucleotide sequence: TGTGCCAGCAGACTTGGACAGGGCAAAGCTTTCTTT. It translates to CASRLGQGKAFF.

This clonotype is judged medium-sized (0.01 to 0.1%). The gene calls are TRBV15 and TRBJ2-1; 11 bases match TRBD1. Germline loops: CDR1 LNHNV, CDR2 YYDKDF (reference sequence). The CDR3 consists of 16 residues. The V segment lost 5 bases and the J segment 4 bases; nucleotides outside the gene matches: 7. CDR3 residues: CATSDRDRGSYNEQFF. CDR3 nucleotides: TGTGCCACCAGCGACCGGGACAGGGGGAGTTACAATGAGCAGTTCTTC.

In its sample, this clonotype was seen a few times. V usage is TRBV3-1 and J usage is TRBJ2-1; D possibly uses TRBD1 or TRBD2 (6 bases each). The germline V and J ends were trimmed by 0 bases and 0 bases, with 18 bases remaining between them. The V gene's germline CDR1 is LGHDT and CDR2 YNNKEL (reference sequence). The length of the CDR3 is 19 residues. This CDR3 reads CASSQDADLGGISYNEQFF. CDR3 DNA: TGTGCCAGCAGCCAAGATGCCGACCTCGGGGGCATCTCCTACAATGAGCAGTTCTTC.

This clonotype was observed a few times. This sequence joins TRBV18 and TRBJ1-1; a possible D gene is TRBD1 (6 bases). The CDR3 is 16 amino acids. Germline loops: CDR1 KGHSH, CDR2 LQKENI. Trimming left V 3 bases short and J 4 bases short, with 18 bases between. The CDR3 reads CASSPPQGRGGTEAFF. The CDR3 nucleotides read TGTGCCAGCTCACCCCCCCAGGGGCGTGGGGGCACTGAAGCTTTCTTT. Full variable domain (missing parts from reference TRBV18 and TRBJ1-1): NAGVMQNPRHLVRRRGQEARLRCSPMKGHSHVYWYRQLPEEGLKFMVYLQKENIIDESGMPKERFSAEFPKEGPSILRIQQVVRGDSAAYFCASSPPQGRGGTEAFFGQGTRLTVV.

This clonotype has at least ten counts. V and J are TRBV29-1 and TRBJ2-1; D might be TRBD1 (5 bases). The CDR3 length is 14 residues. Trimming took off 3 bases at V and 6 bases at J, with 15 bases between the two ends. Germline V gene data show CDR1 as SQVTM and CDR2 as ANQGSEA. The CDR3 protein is CSVDQPDTFNEQFF. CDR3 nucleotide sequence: TGCAGCGTTGATCAACCGGACACCTTCAATGAGCAGTTCTTC.

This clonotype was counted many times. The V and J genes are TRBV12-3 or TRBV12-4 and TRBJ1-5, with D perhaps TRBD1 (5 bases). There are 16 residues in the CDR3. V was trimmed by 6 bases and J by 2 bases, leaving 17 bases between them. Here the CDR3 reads CASRDQGIGGNQPQHF. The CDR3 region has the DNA TGTGCCAGCAGGGATCAGGGAATTGGAGGCAATCAGCCCCAGCATTTT.

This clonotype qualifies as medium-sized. In DNA form, the CDR3 reads TGTGCCAGCAGGACAGGGGACCGAACTGAAGCTTTCTTT. Amino acid sequence: CASRTGDRTEAFF. The chain employs TRBV2 and TRBJ1-1; 8 bases agree with TRBD1. Germline CDR1 SNHLY, CDR2 FYNNEI. The CDR3 totals 13 residues. The V segment lost 6 bases and the J segment 5 bases; nucleotides outside the gene matches: 5.

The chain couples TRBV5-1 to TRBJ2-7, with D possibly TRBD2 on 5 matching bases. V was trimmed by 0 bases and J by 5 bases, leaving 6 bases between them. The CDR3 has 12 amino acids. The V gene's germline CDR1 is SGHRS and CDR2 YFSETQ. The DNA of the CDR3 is TGCGCCAGCAGCTTGGAGCGGCACGAGCAGTACTTC. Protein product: CASSLERHEQYF.

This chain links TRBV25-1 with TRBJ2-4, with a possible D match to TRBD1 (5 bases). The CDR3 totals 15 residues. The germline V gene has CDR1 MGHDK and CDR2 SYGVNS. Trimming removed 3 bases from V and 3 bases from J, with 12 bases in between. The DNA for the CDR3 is TGTGCCAGCAGTGACGTGACAGAAAACAAAAACATTCAGTACTTC. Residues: CASSDVTENKNIQYF.

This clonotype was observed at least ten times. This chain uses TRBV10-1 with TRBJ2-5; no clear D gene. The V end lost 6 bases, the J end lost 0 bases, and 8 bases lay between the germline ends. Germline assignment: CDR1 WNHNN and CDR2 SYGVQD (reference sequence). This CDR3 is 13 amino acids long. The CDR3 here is CASSFRHQETQYF. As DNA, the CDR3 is TGCGCCAGCAGCTTTCGGCACCAAGAGACCCAGTACTTC.

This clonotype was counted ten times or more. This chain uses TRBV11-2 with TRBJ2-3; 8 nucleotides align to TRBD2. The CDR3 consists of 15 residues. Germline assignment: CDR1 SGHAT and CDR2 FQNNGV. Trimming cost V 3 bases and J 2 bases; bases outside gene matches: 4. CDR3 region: CASSFSGASTDTQYF. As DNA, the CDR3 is TGTGCCAGCAGCTTTAGCGGGGCCTCCACAGATACGCAGTATTTT. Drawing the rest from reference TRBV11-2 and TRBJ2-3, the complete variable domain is EAGVAQSPRYKIIEKRQSVAFWCNPISGHATLYWYQQILGQGPKLLIQFQNNGVVDDSQLPKDRFSAERLKGVDSTLKIQPAKLEDSAVYLCASSFSGASTDTQYFGPGTRLTVL.

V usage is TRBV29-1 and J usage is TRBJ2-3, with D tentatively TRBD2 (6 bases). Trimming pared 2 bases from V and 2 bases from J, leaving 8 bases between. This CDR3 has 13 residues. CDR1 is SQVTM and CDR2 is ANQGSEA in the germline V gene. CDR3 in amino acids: CSVETGVTDTQYF. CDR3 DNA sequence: TGCAGCGTTGAAACGGGGGTCACAGATACGCAGTATTTT.

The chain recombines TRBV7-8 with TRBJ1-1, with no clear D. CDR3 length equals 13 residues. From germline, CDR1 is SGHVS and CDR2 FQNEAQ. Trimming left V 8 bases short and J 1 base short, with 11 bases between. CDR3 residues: CASARDENTEAFF. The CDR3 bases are TGTGCCAGCGCGAGAGACGAGAACACTGAAGCTTTCTTT. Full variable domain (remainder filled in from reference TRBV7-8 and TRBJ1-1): GAGVSQSPRYKVAKRGQDVALRCDPISGHVSLFWYQQALGQGPEFLTYFQNEAQLDKSGLPSDRFFAERPEGSVSTLKIQRTQQEDSAVYLCASARDENTEAFFGQGTRLTVV.

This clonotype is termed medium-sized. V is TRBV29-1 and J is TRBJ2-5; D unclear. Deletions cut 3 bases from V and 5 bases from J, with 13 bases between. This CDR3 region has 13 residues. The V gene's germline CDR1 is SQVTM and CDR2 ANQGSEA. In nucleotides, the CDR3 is TGCAGCGTTGATCCTTTAGGGCGGGAGACCCAGTACTTC. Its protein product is CSVDPLGRETQYF. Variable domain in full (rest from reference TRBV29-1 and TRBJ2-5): SAVISQKPSRDICQRGTSLTIQCQVDSQVTMMFWYRQQPGQSLTLIATANQGSEATYESGFVIDKFPISRPNLTFSTLTVSNMSPEDSSIYLCSVDPLGRETQYFGPGTRLLVL.

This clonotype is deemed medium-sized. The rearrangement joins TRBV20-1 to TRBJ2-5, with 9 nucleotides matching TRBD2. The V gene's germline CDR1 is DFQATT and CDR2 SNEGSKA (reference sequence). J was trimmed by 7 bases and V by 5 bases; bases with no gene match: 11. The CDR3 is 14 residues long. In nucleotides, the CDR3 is TGCAGTGCTCCCGATGCTAGCGGGGCGAGGACCCAGTACTTC. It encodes CSAPDASGARTQYF.

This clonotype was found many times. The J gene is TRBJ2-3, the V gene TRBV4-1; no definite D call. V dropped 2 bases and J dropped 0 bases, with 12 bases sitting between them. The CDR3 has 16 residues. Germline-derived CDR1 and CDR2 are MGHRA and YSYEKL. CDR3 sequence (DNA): TGCGCCAGCAGCCAAATTGATATCATTAGCACAGATACGCAGTATTTT. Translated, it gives CASSQIDIISTDTQYF.

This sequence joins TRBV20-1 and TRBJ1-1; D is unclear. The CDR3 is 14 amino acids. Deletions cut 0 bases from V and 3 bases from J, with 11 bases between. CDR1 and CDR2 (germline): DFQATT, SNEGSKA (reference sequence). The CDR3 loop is CSARDARRHTEAFF. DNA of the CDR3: TGCAGTGCTAGAGATGCTAGGAGGCACACTGAAGCTTTCTTT.

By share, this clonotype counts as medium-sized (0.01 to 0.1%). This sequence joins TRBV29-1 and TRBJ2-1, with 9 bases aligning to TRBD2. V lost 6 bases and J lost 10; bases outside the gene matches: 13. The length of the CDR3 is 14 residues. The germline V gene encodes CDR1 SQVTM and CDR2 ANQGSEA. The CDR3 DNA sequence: TGCAGCGTCAATAGCGGGGGAACGTCGGGGGAGCAGTTCTTC. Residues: CSVNSGGTSGEQFF.

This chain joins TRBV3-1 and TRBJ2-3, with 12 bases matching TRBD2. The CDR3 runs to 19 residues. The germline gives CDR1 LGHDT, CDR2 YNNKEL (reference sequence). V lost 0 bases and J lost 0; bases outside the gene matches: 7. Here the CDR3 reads CASSQDRLAGGPSTDTQYF. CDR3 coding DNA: TGTGCCAGCAGCCAAGATCGGCTAGCGGGGGGGCCGAGCACAGATACGCAGTATTTT.

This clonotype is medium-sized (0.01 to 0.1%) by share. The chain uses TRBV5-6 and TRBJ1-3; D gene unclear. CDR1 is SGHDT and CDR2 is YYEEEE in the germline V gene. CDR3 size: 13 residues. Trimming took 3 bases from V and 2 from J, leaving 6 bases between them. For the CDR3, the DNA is TGTGCCAGCAGCTGGAGTCCTGGAAACACCATATATTTT. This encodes CASSWSPGNTIYF.

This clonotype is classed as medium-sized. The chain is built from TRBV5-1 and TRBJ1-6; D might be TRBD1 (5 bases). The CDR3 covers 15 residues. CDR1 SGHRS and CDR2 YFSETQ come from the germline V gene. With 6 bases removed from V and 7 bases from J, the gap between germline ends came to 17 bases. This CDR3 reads CASTLDGASNSPLHF. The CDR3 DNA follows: TGCGCCAGCACCCTTGACGGGGCGTCGAATTCACCCCTCCACTTT.

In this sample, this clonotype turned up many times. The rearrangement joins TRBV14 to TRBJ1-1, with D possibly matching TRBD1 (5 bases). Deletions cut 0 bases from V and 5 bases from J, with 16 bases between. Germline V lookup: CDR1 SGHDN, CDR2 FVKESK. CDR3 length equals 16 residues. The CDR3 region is CASSQDHGTRGTEAFF. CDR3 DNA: TGTGCCAGCAGCCAAGATCACGGGACGCGAGGGACTGAAGCTTTCTTT.

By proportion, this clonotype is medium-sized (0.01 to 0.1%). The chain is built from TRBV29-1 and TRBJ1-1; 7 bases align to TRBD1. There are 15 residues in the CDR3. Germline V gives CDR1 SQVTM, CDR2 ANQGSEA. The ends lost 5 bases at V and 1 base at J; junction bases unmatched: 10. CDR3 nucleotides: TGCAGCGTTCGGTCAGGGGGACAGAGGAACACTGAAGCTTTCTTT. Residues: CSVRSGGQRNTEAFF.

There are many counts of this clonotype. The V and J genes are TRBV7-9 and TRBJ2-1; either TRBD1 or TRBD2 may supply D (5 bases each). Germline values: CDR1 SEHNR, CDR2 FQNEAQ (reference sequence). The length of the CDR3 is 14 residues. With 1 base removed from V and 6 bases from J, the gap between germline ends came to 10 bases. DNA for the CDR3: TGTGCCAGCAGCTTAGAGCGGACAAGCAATGAGCAGTTCTTC. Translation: CASSLERTSNEQFF. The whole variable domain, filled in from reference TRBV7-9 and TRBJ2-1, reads DTGVSQNPRHKITKRGQNVTFRCDPISEHNRLYWYRQTLGQGPEFLTYFQNEAQLEKSRLLSDRFSAERPKGSFSTLEIQRTEQGDSAMYLCASSLERTSNEQFFGPGTRLTVL.

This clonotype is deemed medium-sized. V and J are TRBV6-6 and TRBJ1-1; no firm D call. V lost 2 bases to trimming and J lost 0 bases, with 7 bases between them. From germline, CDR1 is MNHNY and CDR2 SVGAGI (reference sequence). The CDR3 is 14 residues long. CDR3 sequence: CASSYGRMNTEAFF. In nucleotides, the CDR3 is TGTGCCAGCAGTTACGGTCGGATGAACACTGAAGCTTTCTTT.